The clone carrying this T cell receptor beta chain was counted a single time. CDR3 length: 16 residues. Germline V gene sequence: CDR1 MNHNY, CDR2 SVGAGI (reference sequence). Trimming left V 2 bases short and J 5 bases short, with 16 bases between. The data derive from a study of OX40 agonist ivuxolimab in advanced cancers. Study-level background: As their treatment, patients were administered ivuxolimab, an agonistic anti-OX40 (CD134) antibody. Past anti-PD-1, anti-PD-L1 or anti-CTLA-4 therapy was accepted, and 40% had received some.

Data came from immunoSEQ multiplex PCR; TCRdb stores just in-frame clones and leaves some out. The data contain under 85,000 clones, roughly 81% of them singletons. This chain connects TRBV6-6 to TRBJ2-1, with a tentative D call TRBD1 (6 bases). This receptor was obtained from an adult with an advanced solid tumor such as melanoma, head and neck, liver or kidney cancer. Source: CD4+ or CD8+ T cells sorted from blood, taken in a trial of the OX40 agonist ivuxolimab. In DNA form, the CDR3 reads TGTGCCAGCAGTTACCGAGCACAGGGCTACAACAATGAGCAGTTCTTC. Translation gives CASSYRAQGYNNEQFF.